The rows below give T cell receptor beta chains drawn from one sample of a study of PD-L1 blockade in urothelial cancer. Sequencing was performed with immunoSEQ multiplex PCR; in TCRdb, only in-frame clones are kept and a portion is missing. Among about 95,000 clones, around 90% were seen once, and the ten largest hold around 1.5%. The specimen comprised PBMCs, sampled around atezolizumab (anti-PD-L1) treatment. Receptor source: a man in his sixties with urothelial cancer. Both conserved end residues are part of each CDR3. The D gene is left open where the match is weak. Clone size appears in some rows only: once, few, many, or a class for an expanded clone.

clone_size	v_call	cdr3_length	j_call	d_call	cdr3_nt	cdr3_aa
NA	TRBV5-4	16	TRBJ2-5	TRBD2	TGTGCCAGCAGCGCCGGGACTACGATAAACCAAGAGACCCAGTACTTC	CASSAGTTINQETQYF
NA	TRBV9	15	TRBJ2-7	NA	TGTGCCAGCAGCGTAGAAGGCGGGCCTCCCTACGAGCAGTACTTC	CASSVEGGPPYEQYF
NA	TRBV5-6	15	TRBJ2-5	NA	TGTGCCAGCAGCTTGACGACAGGCGAGGCGGAGACCCAGTACTTC	CASSLTTGEAETQYF
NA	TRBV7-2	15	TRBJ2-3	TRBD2	TGTGCCAGCAGCCCTAGCGGGAGTAGCACAGATACGCAGTATTTT	CASSPSGSSTDTQYF
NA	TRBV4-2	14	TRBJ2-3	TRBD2	TGTGCCAGCTCTGCGGGGGAATTCACAGATACGCAGTATTTT	CASSAGEFTDTQYF
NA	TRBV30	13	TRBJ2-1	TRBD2	TGTGCCTGGAGTGGACTAGCGGTAGATGAGCAGTTCTTC	CAWSGLAVDEQFF
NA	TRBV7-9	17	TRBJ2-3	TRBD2	TGTGCCAGCAGCCCGGGACTAGCGGGGATCAGCACAGATACGCAGTATTTT	CASSPGLAGISTDTQYF
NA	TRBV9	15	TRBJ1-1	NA	TGTGCCAGCAGCGCGGGGAGGATCATGAACACTGAAGCTTTCTTT	CASSAGRIMNTEAFF
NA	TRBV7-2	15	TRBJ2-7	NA	TGTGCCAGCAGCTCGTACCCGGCTAGCAGTTACGAGCAGTACTTC	CASSSYPASSYEQYF
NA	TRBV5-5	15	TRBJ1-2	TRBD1	TGTGCCAGCAGCCCAGAACAGGGGGCGGCCTATGGCTACACCTTC	CASSPEQGAAYGYTF
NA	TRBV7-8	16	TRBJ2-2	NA	TGTGCCAGCAGCTACCCTGTGCGTGGGAGTACCGGGGAGCTGTTTTTT	CASSYPVRGSTGELFF
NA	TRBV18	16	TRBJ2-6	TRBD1	TGTGCCAGCTCACCGGGACAGGGGGCCGGGGCCAACGTCCTGACTTTC	CASSPGQGAGANVLTF
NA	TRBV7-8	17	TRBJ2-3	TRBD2	TGTGCCAGCAGCTTAGAATTGCTAGCGGGAGGAGGCGATACGCAGTATTTT	CASSLELLAGGGDTQYF
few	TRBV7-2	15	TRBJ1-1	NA	TGTGCCAGCAGCTTACGGGGACACTCCGACACTGAAGCTTTCTTT	CASSLRGHSDTEAFF
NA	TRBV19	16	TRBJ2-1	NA	TGTGCCAGTAGTGCTCCGGTGAAGAGCTCCTACAATGAGCAGTTCTTC	CASSAPVKSSYNEQFF
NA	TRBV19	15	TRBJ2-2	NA	TGTGCCAGTAGTATTCTTACCAGCGGCGCCGGGGAGCTGTTTTTT	CASSILTSGAGELFF
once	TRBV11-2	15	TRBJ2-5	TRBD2	TGTGCCAGCAGCAACTCCCGGGGGGACCAAGAGACCCAGTACTTC	CASSNSRGDQETQYF
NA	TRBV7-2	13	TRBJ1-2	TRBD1	TGTGCCAGCAGCACCGCCGACAGGGCGGGCTACACCTTC	CASSTADRAGYTF
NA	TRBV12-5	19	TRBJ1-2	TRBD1	TGTGCTAGTGGTTTGGTACTCTGGGACAGGGCCCAACGGTTGACCGGCTACACCTTC	CASGLVLWDRAQRLTGYTF
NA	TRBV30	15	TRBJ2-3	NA	TGTGCCTGGAGTGTATCTAGGCTAGGTCCAGATACGCAGTATTTT	CAWSVSRLGPDTQYF
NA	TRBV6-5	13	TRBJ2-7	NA	TGTGCCAGCAGTTACCGGGAAGACTACGAGCAGTACTTC	CASSYREDYEQYF
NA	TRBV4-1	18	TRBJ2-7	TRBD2	TGCGCCAGCAGCCGCCGGACTAGCGGGGGGGACGGACCCTACGAGCAGTACTTC	CASSRRTSGGDGPYEQYF
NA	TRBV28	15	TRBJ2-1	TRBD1	TGTGCCAGCACCCAAGCGGGACAGGGCTACAATGAGCAGTTCTTC	CASTQAGQGYNEQFF
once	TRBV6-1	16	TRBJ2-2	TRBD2	TGTGCCAGCAGTGTCTCTACTAGCGGGAGGGTCGGGGAGCTGTTTTTT	CASSVSTSGRVGELFF
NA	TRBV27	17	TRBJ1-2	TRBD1	TGTGCCAGCAGTTTCAGAATAAAGGGACAGGGGGCTCGGGGCTACACCTTC	CASSFRIKGQGARGYTF
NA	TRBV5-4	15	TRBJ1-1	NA	TGTGCCAGCCAGGGGATTGACAGTTGGGAAACTGAAGCTTTCTTT	CASQGIDSWETEAFF
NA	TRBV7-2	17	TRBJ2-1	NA	TGTGCCAGCAGCTCCGGTATTGACTTTGGGGGCCCCAATGAGCAGTTCTTC	CASSSGIDFGGPNEQFF
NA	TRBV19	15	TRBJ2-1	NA	TGTGCCAGTAGTATAGAGGGGGACTTGTCGAATGAGCAGTTCTTC	CASSIEGDLSNEQFF
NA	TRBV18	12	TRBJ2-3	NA	TGTGCCAGCTCACCGTCGGGAGATACGCAGTATTTT	CASSPSGDTQYF
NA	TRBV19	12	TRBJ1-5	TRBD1	TGTGCCAGTAAATCAGGGGGCCAGCCCCAGCATTTT	CASKSGGQPQHF
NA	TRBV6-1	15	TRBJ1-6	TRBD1	TGTGCCAGCAGTGGGACAGGGAGGTCGAATTCACCCCTCCACTTT	CASSGTGRSNSPLHF
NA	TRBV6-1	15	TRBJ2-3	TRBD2	TGTGCCAGCAGTGAAGCAGTAGCGGGCCCAGATACGCAGTATTTT	CASSEAVAGPDTQYF
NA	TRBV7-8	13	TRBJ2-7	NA	TGTGCCAGCAGCTTATCGGACAGCTACGAGCAGTACTTC	CASSLSDSYEQYF
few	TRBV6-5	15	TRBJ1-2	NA	TGTGCCAGCAGTCCCGAGAGGGCGGTTATCTATGGCTACACCTTC	CASSPERAVIYGYTF
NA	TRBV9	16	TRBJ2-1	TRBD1	TGTGCCAGCAGCGTAGGAATGGGACAGGGGGCCGGTGAGCAGTTCTTC	CASSVGMGQGAGEQFF
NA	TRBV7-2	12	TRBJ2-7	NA	TGTGCCAGCAGCTTAGACCAGGGCAGGAAGTACTTC	CASSLDQGRKYF
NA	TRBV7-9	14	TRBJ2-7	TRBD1	TGTGCCAGCAGCCTAACAGGGGGTATTTACGAGCAGTACTTC	CASSLTGGIYEQYF